The 4 T cell receptor beta chains below all came from one sample that was sequenced in a study of blood T cell repertoires in COVID-19. Sequencing was performed with immunoSEQ multiplex PCR; in TCRdb, only in-frame clones are kept and a portion is missing. In the table there are roughly 180,000 clones, 70% to 80% of which are singletons. Material for sequencing was peripheral blood. The receptors stem from a woman aged 50 to 60 with active or convalescent COVID-19.

The rearrangement links TRBV3-1 (or the pseudogene TRBV3-2) to TRBJ2-7, with D possibly matching TRBD1 (5 bases). Germline values: CDR1 LGHDT, CDR2 YNNKEL (reference sequence). Trimming took 1 base from V and 2 from J, leaving 12 bases between them. CDR3 length: 15 amino acids. CDR3 protein: CASSQAPDTTYEQYF. The CDR3 region has the DNA TGTGCCAGCAGCCAAGCCCCGGACACGACCTACGAGCAGTACTTC.

V and J are TRBV24-1 and TRBJ1-1, with a weak D call TRBD1 (5 bases). CDR1 is KGHDR, CDR2 SFDVKD, per germline. The V end was cut by 7 bases, the J end by 1 base, with 9 bases between. The length of the CDR3 is 13 residues. CDR3 in DNA: TGTGCCACCAGAGGCGGGGCGAACACTGAAGCTTTCTTT. Translating gives CATRGGANTEAFF.

V and J are TRBV6-4 and TRBJ1-1; D perhaps matches TRBD1 (5 bases). V was shortened by 8 bases and J by 6 bases, with 13 bases between the two germline ends. This CDR3 comprises 12 residues. From germline, CDR1 is MRHNA and CDR2 SNTAGT. This chain's CDR3 is CASSNRSPEAFF. The CDR3 bases are TGTGCCAGCTCAAACAGGTCCCCTGAAGCTTTCTTT.

This clone was observed a few times. CDR3 bases: TGTGCCAGCATTGGTTCTAGAGCCACCGGGGAGCTGTTTTTT. The encoded protein is CASIGSRATGELFF. The chain recombines TRBV3-1 (or the pseudogene TRBV3-2) with TRBJ2-2; D not certain. V was shortened by 7 bases and J by 4 bases, with 13 bases between the two germline ends. This CDR3 comprises 14 residues. From germline, CDR1 is LGHDT and CDR2 YNNKEL (reference sequence).